This TCR beta chain was observed in a study of blood T cell repertoires in COVID-19. Study details: From T cells, B-cell-depleted T cells, or PBMCs came the material, which was cDNA or gDNA.

Enrollees, about 18 to 95 years old, lived in about two dozen US areas. Clinical histories supplied by participants themselves formed the basis of cohort assignment. Germline CDR1 is LGHDT and CDR2 is YNNKEL (reference sequence). V was pared by 3 bases and J by 4 bases, with 12 bases between. This CDR3 has 14 residues. TCRdb's copy holds only in-frame clones and misses some; the assay was immunoSEQ multiplex PCR. The sample yields roughly 160,000 clones, 70% to 85% seen once. V and J are TRBV3-1 (or the pseudogene TRBV3-2) and TRBJ1-1, with D perhaps TRBD1 (6 bases). Sequences were obtained from PBMCs or T cells enriched from blood (not recorded which). This clonotype was obtained from a man aged 45 to 65 who had recovered from COVID-19. This chain's CDR3 is CASSQVQGSTEAFF. In nucleotides, the CDR3 is TGTGCCAGCAGCCAGGTGCAGGGGAGCACTGAAGCTTTCTTT.